Below are 28 T cell receptor beta chains sequenced from a single sample in a study of T cells in Graves' hyperthyroidism and ophthalmopathy. What was amplified from RNA transcripts were TCR beta CDR3 regions. In the first-round RT-PCR of the TCR CDR3, the HTBI primer set was used. MiXCR, applied by TCRdb to the multiplex PCR reads, yields one record per CDR3 protein. The table includes a few hundred thousand distinct CDR3 sequences, approximately 15% detected once. Input material: blood. These receptors all come from a woman younger than 35 with Graves' hyperthyroidism.

As concerns this clonotype: This may stem from a read error, because a much larger clone lies one nucleotide away. CDR3 protein: CASGVNTIYF. CDR3 nucleotides: TGTGCCAGCGGAGTAAACACCATATATTTT. The V call is TRBV12-3 or TRBV12-4, the J call TRBJ1-3; D gene uncertain. This CDR3 spans 10 amino acids. Trimming took off 8 bases at V and 6 bases at J, with 5 bases between the two ends.

The chain combines TRBV6-4 with TRBJ1-3, with TRBD1 as a possible D gene (5 bases). The CDR3 sequence is 16 residues long. Germline lookup yields CDR1 MRHNA and CDR2 SNTAGT. V was pared by 3 bases and J by 4 bases, with 16 bases between. This CDR3 reads CASSESGPRGGNTIYF. The CDR3 bases are TGTGCCAGCAGTGAATCGGGGCCGCGGGGCGGAAACACCATATATTTT.

This clonotype was seen repeatedly, ten times or more. This chain joins TRBV6-1 and TRBJ2-7; 10 bases fit TRBD2. Germline V gives CDR1 MNHNS, CDR2 SASEGT. The V gene end was trimmed by 4 bases and the J gene end by 2 bases; junction bases not matched to a gene: 5. The CDR3 is 15 residues long. The chain's CDR3 is CASSAQLAGPYEQYF. DNA of the CDR3: TGTGCCAGCAGTGCCCAACTAGCGGGACCCTACGAGCAGTACTTC.

This clonotype was seen only a few times. The V gene is TRBV25-1, the J gene TRBJ1-4; D is perhaps TRBD1 (5 bases). The germline V gene encodes CDR1 MGHDK and CDR2 SYGVNS. The CDR3 runs 14 residues. V lost 2 bases to trimming and J lost 8 bases, with 12 bases between them. Here the CDR3 reads CASSERGGSEKLFF. The DNA for the CDR3 is TGTGCCAGCAGTGAACGGGGGGGAAGCGAAAAACTGTTTTTT.

The chain has TRBV20-1 and TRBJ2-7; the D gene is possibly TRBD1 (5 bases). The CDR3 totals 13 residues. Trimming took off 3 bases at V and 6 bases at J, with 15 bases between the two ends. The germline CDR1 and CDR2 sequences are DFQATT and SNEGSKA (reference sequence). The CDR3 region is CSASRQGGGEQYF. CDR3 bases: TGCAGTGCTAGTCGGCAGGGCGGTGGCGAGCAGTACTTC.

This clonotype was counted many times. The gene calls are TRBV12-3 or TRBV12-4 and TRBJ2-7; 8 bases are a match to TRBD2. The junction had 16 bases not matched to a gene; V was cut back by 3 bases and J by 0 bases. The CDR3 runs 19 residues. CDR3 in amino acids: CASSLGYSGVGTSSYEQYF. DNA for the CDR3: TGTGCCAGCAGTTTGGGTTATAGCGGGGTAGGGACCAGCTCCTACGAGCAGTACTTC.

This clonotype has a count of ten or more. The chain uses TRBV30 and TRBJ2-2; D not certain. Between the trimmed V and J ends, which lost 0 bases and 7 bases, there was a span of 6 bases. Germline V CDR1 and CDR2: GTSNPN, SVGIG (reference sequence). This CDR3 region has 12 residues. The CDR3 loop reads CAWSVRVGELFF. CDR3 sequence (DNA): TGTGCCTGGAGTGTACGGGTCGGGGAGCTGTTTTTT.

The V and J genes are TRBV12-5 and TRBJ1-5, with D possibly being TRBD1 (6 bases). Germline CDR1 and CDR2: LGHNT and FRNRAP. V was pared by 6 bases and J by 4 bases, with 16 bases between. CDR3 length: 15 amino acids. CDR3 region: CASGFVDSLNQPQHF. For the CDR3, the DNA is TGTGCTAGTGGCTTCGTGGACAGCCTTAATCAGCCCCAGCATTTT.

This clonotype was counted ten times or more. The V gene is TRBV27, the J gene TRBJ2-2; TRBD1 is a possible D gene (6 bases). CDR1 and CDR2 (germline): MNHEY, SMNVEV (reference sequence). The CDR3 runs to 16 residues. The V gene lost 2 bases and the J gene lost 5 bases, with 15 bases spanning the gap. CDR3 protein: CASSLTNRAITGELFF. The DNA for the CDR3 is TGTGCCAGCAGTTTAACAAACAGGGCAATTACCGGGGAGCTGTTTTTT.

This chain uses TRBV12-3 or TRBV12-4 with TRBJ1-1, with no clear D. The CDR3 is made up of 13 amino acids. Trimming cost V 6 bases and J 6 bases, with 14 bases left between them. Written as DNA, the CDR3 is TGTGCCAGCAGCCTCGTCGGAATCCCTGAAGCTTTCTTT. This gives the protein CASSLVGIPEAFF.

Comments on this clonotype: A clone one base away is much larger, so this may be a read error. This likely comes from a read error, as the CDR3 has no conserved phenylalanine or tryptophan at its end. This chain connects TRBV12-5 to TRBJ1-1, with 8 positions matching TRBD1. CDR1 and CDR2 from the germline V gene are LGHNT and FRNRAP. This CDR3 comprises 13 residues. J gave up 2 bases and V 7 bases, and 3 bases lay outside the gene matches. CDR3 loop: CASVGTGNTEAFS. Written as DNA, the CDR3 is TGTGCTAGTGTCGGGACAGGAAACACTGAAGCTTTCTCT.

The sample holds many counts of this clonotype. The V gene is TRBV6-1, the J gene TRBJ2-7; TRBD2 matches 8 bases. CDR1 is MNHNS and CDR2 is SASEGT in the germline V gene. V lost 4 bases and J lost 1; bases outside the gene matches: 3. This CDR3 region has 14 residues. CDR3 residues: CASSVGLASYEQYF. The CDR3 region has the DNA TGTGCCAGCAGTGTCGGACTAGCATCCTACGAGCAGTACTTC.

This clonotype was counted ten times or more. This chain uses TRBV6-1 with TRBJ1-2, with D perhaps TRBD1 (6 bases). Germline values: CDR1 MNHNS, CDR2 SASEGT. This CDR3 region has 14 residues. V lost 7 bases to trimming and J lost 4 bases, with 16 bases between them. This CDR3 reads CASIKNGQLYGYTF. The CDR3 nucleotides are TGTGCCAGCATCAAGAACGGACAGCTCTATGGCTACACCTTC.

With regard to this clonotype: A much larger clone differs from this one at a single base, so this may be a read error. The chain links TRBV6-2 or TRBV6-3 to TRBJ1-5, with D perhaps TRBD1 (5 bases). Trimming took 6 bases from V and 6 from J, leaving 15 bases between them. This CDR3 contains 14 residues. Germline CDR1 is MNHEY and CDR2 is SVGEGT. The CDR3 spells CASRARGGGQPQHF. CDR3 DNA sequence: TGTGCCAGCAGAGCAAGGGGAGGTGGTCAGCCCCAGCATTTT.

This clonotype was observed many times. The V gene is TRBV27, the J gene TRBJ2-7; possibly TRBD1 for D (6 bases). The CDR3 length is 13 residues. Germline CDR1 and CDR2: MNHEY and SMNVEV (reference sequence). V lost 4 bases and J 3 bases, leaving 10 bases between the germline ends. This CDR3 is CASSSTGIYEQYF. The CDR3 DNA is TGTGCCAGCAGTTCGACAGGCATCTACGAGCAGTACTTC.

Remarks on this clonotype: This may arise from a read error, as a much more abundant clone is one base away. J is TRBJ1-3 and V is TRBV27; 7 nucleotides agree with TRBD1. Germline CDR1 is MNHEY and CDR2 is SMNVEV (reference sequence). This CDR3 has 15 amino acids. Here the CDR3 reads CTSSPTGDSGNTIYF. The DNA for the CDR3 is TGTACCAGCAGCCCAACAGGGGACTCTGGAAACACCATATATTTT.

V is TRBV20-1 and J is TRBJ1-1; no clear D. This CDR3 is 10 amino acids long. Trimming removed 6 bases from V and 5 bases from J, with 7 bases in between. CDR1 DFQATT and CDR2 SNEGSKA come from the germline V gene (reference sequence). The CDR3 nucleotides are TGCAGTGCCCTTGGAACTGAAGCTTTCTTT. This sequence encodes CSALGTEAFF.

In DNA, the CDR3 is TGCGCCAGCAGCCAAGATAGGGGAGGGGCAGATACGCAGTATTTT. This gives the protein CASSQDRGGADTQYF. The rearrangement uses TRBV4-3 and TRBJ2-3; TRBD2 matches at 7 bases. The V and J ends lost 0 bases and 4 bases, in that order; junction bases with no gene match: 4. The CDR3 runs 15 residues. The germline gives CDR1 LGHNA, CDR2 YSLEER.

V gene TRBV24-1 combines with J gene TRBJ2-1; 8 bases fit TRBD2. Per the germline V gene, CDR1 is KGHDR and CDR2 is SFDVKD. The CDR3 totals 15 residues. The junction had 7 bases not matched to a gene; V was cut back by 3 bases and J by 7 bases. CDR3 in amino acids: CATSDRTGGPNEQFF. The DNA for the CDR3 is TGTGCCACCAGTGATAGAACGGGAGGGCCGAATGAGCAGTTCTTC.

This clonotype was seen a handful of times. The rearrangement uses TRBV30 and TRBJ2-1; weak D call: TRBD2 (5 bases). Trimming left V 2 bases short and J 10 bases short, with 12 bases between. Germline CDR1 and CDR2: GTSNPN and SVGIG (reference sequence). The CDR3 is made up of 12 amino acids. CDR3 residues: CAWSIVGEEQFF. Here the CDR3 DNA reads TGTGCCTGGAGTATCGTGGGAGAGGAGCAGTTCTTC.

This clonotype has at least ten counts. The rearrangement links TRBV7-8 to TRBJ2-1, with 11 bases matching TRBD2. The CDR3 contains 15 residues. Germline-derived CDR1 and CDR2 are SGHVS and FQNEAQ. V lost 6 bases and J lost 2; bases outside the gene matches: 3. The CDR3 coding sequence is TGTGCCAGCAGGGGGACTAGCGGAGCCTACAATGAGCAGTTCTTC. This gives the protein CASRGTSGAYNEQFF. Variable domain in full (rest from reference TRBV7-8 and TRBJ2-1): GAGVSQSPRYKVAKRGQDVALRCDPISGHVSLFWYQQALGQGPEFLTYFQNEAQLDKSGLPSDRFFAERPEGSVSTLKIQRTQQEDSAVYLCASRGTSGAYNEQFFGPGTRLTVL.

This clonotype has a count of ten or more. The chain is built from TRBV12-3 or TRBV12-4 and TRBJ2-1; TRBD2 agrees at 8 bases. The CDR3 spans 18 residues. V lost 1 base and J lost 0; bases outside the gene matches: 8. CDR3 nucleotide sequence: TGTGCCAGCAGTTTAGTTACTAGCGGCCTAAGCTCCTACAATGAGCAGTTCTTC. Translation: CASSLVTSGLSSYNEQFF.

V usage is TRBV27 and J usage is TRBJ1-5; 8 bases map to TRBD1. The CDR3 consists of 14 residues. Per the germline V gene, CDR1 is MNHEY and CDR2 is SMNVEV (reference sequence). V lost 4 bases, J lost 7 bases, and 6 bases stayed unmatched. CDR3 residues: CASSSDRGSQPQHF. CDR3 DNA: TGTGCCAGCAGTTCCGACAGGGGTAGCCAGCCCCAGCATTTT.

There are many counts of this clonotype. The rearrangement uses TRBV12-3 or TRBV12-4 and TRBJ1-1; D is undetermined. This CDR3 has 15 residues. The ends were cut back, 1 base at V and 0 bases at J, with 9 bases in the middle. Here the CDR3 reads CASSLVNSMNTEAFF. Here the CDR3 DNA reads TGTGCCAGCAGTTTAGTTAACAGTATGAACACTGAAGCTTTCTTT.

This clonotype was counted between two and nine times. This chain uses TRBV5-1 with TRBJ2-7, with 10 bases that match TRBD1. Unmatched junction bases numbered 3, after V lost 4 bases and J lost 5 bases. The CDR3 totals 13 residues. Germline V CDR1 and CDR2: SGHRS, YFSETQ. The CDR3 DNA is TGCGCCAGCAGCACCGGGACAGGGGACGAGCAGTACTTC. Translation gives CASSTGTGDEQYF.

The chain uses TRBV7-9 and TRBJ2-7, with D possibly TRBD2 on 6 matching bases. Trimming removed 4 bases at V and 6 bases at J, with 16 bases between. Germline V gene lookup returns CDR1 SEHNR and CDR2 FQNEAQ (reference sequence). This CDR3 contains 14 residues. The CDR3 nucleotides read TGTGCCAGCAGCTCCCTTTTAGCGGCAACCGAGCAGTACTTC. This gives the protein CASSSLLAATEQYF.

The V and J genes are TRBV20-1 and TRBJ1-3; 7 nucleotides align to TRBD1. J gave up 4 bases and V 2 bases, and 5 bases lay outside the gene matches. This CDR3 has 14 amino acids. The germline gives CDR1 DFQATT, CDR2 SNEGSKA (reference sequence). CDR3 nucleotides: TGCAGTGCTAGACCACAGGGGTCCGGAAACACCATATATTTT. This sequence encodes CSARPQGSGNTIYF.

This clonotype came up many times. The gene calls are TRBV7-2 and TRBJ2-7; D is perhaps TRBD1 (6 bases). V shed 0 bases and J shed 2 bases, with 11 bases lying between them. The CDR3 loop spans 15 amino acids. CDR1 and CDR2 from the germline V gene are SGHTA and FQGNSA. The DNA of the CDR3 is TGTGCCAGCAGCTTAGCCAGGGGTTCGGCCTACGAGCAGTACTTC. Translating it yields CASSLARGSAYEQYF.